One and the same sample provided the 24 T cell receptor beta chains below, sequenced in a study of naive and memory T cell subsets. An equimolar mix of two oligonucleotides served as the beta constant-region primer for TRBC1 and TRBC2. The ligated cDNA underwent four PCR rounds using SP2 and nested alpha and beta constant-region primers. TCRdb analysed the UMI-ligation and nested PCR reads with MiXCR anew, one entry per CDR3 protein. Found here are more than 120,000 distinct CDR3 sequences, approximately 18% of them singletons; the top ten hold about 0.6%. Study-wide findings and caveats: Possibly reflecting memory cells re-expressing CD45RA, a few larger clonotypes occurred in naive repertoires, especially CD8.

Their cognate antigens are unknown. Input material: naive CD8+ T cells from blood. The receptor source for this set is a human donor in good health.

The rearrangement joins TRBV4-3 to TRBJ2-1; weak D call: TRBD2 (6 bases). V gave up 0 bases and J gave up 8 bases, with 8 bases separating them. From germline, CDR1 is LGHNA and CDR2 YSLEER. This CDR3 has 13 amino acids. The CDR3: CASSQDGEDEQFF. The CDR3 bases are TGCGCCAGCAGCCAAGACGGGGAGGATGAGCAGTTCTTC.

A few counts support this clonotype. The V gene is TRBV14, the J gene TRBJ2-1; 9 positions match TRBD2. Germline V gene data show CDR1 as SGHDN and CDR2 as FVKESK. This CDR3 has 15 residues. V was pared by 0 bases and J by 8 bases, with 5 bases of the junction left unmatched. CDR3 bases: TGTGCCAGCAGCCAAGATTCTAGCGGGATATATGAGCAGTTCTTC. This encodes CASSQDSSGIYEQFF.

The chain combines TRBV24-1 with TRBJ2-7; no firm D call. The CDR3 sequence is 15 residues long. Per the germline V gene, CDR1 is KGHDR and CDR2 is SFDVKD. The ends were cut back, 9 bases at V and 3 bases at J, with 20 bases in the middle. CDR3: CATRVLGWPFYEQYF. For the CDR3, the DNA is TGTGCCACCCGGGTTCTGGGATGGCCCTTCTACGAGCAGTACTTC.

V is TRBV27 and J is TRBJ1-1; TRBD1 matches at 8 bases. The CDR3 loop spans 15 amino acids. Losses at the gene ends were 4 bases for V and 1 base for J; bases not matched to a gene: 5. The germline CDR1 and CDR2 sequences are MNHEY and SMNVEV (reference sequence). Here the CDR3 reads CASSSPTGANTEAFF. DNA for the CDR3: TGTGCCAGCAGTTCCCCGACAGGGGCGAACACTGAAGCTTTCTTT.

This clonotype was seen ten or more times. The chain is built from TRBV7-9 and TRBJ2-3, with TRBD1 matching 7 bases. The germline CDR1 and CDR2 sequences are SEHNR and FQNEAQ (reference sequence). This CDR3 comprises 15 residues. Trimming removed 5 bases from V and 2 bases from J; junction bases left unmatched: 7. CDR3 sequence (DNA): TGTGCCAGCAGCCCCGGGACAGACCACACAGATACGCAGTATTTT. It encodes CASSPGTDHTDTQYF.

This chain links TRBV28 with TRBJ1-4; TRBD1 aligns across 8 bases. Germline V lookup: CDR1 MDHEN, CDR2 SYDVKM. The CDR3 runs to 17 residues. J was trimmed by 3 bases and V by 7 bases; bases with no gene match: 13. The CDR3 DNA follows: TGTGCCAGCACTGAGACAGGGGCTGCACGAGCTAATGAAAAACTGTTTTTT. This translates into CASTETGAARANEKLFF. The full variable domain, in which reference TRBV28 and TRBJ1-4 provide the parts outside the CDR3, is DVKVTQSSRYLVKRTGEKVFLECVQDMDHENMFWYRQDPGLGLRLIYFSYDVKMKEKGDIPEGYSVSREKKERFSLILESASTNQTSMYLCASTETGAARANEKLFFGSGTQLSVL.

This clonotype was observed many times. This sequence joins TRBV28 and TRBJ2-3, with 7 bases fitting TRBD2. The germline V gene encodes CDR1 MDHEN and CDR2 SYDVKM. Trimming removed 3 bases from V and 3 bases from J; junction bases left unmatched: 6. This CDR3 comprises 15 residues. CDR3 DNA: TGTGCCAGCAGTTTCAGGCGGGAGTGGACAGATACGCAGTATTTT. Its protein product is CASSFRREWTDTQYF.

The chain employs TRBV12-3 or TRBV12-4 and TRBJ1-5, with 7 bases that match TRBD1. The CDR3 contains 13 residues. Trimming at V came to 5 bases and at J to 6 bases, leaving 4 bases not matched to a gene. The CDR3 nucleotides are TGTGCCAGCAGTATGACAGGGATTCAGCCCCAGCATTTT. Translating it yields CASSMTGIQPQHF.

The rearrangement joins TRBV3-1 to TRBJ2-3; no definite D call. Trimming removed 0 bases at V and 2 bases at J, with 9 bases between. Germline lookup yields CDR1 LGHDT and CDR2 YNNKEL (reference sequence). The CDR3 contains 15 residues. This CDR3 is CASSQDNGFTDTQYF. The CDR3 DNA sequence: TGTGCCAGCAGCCAAGATAACGGATTCACAGATACGCAGTATTTT.

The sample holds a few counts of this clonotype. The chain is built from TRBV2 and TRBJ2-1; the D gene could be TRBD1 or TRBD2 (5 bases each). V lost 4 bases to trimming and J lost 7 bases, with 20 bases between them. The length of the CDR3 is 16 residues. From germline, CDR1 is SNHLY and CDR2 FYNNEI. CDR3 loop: CASSGGTWDRWNEQFF. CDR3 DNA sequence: TGTGCCAGCAGTGGAGGAACCTGGGACCGTTGGAATGAGCAGTTCTTC.

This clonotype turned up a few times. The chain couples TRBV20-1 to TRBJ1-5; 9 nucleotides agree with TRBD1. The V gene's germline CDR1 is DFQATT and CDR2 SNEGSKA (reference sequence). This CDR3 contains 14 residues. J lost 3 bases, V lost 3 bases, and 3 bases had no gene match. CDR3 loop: CSARDRGYNQPQHF. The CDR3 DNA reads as TGCAGTGCTAGGGACAGGGGATACAATCAGCCCCAGCATTTT.

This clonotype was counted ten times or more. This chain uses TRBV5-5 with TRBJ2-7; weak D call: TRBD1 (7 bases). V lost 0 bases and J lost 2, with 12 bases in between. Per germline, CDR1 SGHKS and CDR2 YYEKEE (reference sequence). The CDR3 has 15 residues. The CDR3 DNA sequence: TGTGCCAGCAGCTTGGAACAGGGGAGGACCTACGAGCAGTACTTC. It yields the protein CASSLEQGRTYEQYF.

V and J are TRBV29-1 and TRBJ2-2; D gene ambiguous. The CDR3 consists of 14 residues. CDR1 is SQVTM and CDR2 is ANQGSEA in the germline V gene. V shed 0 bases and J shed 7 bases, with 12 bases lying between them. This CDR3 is CSVEDPGRGGELFF. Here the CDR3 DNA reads TGCAGCGTTGAAGATCCAGGTCGTGGCGGGGAGCTGTTTTTT.

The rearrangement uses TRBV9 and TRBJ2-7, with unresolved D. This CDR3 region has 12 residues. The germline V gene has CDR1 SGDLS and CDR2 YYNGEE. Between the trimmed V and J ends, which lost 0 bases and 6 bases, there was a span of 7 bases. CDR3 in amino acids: CASSVGRGEQYF. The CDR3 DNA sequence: TGTGCCAGCAGCGTAGGACGCGGCGAGCAGTACTTC. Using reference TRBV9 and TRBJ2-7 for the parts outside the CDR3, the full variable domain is DSGVTQTPKHLITATGQRVTLRCSPRSGDLSVYWYQQSLDQGLQFLIQYYNGEERAKGNILERFSAQQFPDLHSELNLSSLELGDSALYFCASSVGRGEQYFGPGTRLTVT.

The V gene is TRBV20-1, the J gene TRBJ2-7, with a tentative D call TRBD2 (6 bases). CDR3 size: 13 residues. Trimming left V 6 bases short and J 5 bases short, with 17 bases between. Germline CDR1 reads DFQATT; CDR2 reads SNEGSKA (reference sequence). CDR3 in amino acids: CSAPGTGVHEQYF. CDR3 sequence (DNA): TGCAGTGCCCCGGGGACGGGAGTCCACGAGCAGTACTTC.

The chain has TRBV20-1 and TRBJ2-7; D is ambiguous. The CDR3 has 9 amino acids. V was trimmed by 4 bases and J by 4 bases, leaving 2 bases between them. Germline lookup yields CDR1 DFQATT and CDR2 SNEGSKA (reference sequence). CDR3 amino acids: CSATYEQYF. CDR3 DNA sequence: TGCAGTGCTACTTACGAGCAGTACTTC.

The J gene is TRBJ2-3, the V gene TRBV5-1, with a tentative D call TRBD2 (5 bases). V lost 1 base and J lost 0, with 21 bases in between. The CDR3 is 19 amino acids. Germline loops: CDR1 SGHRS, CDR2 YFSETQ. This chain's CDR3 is CASSLFIGFVGESTDTQYF. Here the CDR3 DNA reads TGCGCCAGCAGCTTGTTTATTGGGTTTGTGGGAGAAAGCACAGATACGCAGTATTTT.

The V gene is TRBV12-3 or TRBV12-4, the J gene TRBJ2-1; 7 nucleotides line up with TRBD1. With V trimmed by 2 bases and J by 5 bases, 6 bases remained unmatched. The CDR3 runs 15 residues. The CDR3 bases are TGTGCCAGCAGTTTACGGCAGGGGGAGAACAATGAGCAGTTCTTC. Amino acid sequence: CASSLRQGENNEQFF.

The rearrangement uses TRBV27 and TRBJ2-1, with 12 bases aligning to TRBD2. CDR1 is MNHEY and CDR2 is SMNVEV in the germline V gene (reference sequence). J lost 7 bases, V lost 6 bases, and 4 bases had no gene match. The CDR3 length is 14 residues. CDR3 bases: TGTGCCAGCAGCATACTAGCGGGAGGAAATGAGCAGTTCTTC. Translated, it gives CASSILAGGNEQFF.

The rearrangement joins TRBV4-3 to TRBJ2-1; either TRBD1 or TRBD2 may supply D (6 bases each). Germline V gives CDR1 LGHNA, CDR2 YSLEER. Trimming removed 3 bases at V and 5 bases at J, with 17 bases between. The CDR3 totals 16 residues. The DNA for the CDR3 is TGCGCCAGCAGCCACAAGACAGGCTGGGAGGACAATGAGCAGTTCTTC. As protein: CASSHKTGWEDNEQFF.

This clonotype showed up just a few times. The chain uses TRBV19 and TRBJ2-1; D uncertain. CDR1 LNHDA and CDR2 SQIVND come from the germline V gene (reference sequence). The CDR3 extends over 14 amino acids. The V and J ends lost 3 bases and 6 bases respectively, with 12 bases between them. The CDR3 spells CASSILATANEQFF. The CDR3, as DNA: TGTGCCAGTAGTATTCTTGCCACAGCCAATGAGCAGTTCTTC.

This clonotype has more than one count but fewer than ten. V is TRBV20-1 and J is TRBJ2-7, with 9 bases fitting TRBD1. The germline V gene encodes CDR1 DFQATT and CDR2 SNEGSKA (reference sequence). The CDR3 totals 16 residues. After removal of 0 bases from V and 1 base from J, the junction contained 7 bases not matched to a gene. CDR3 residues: CSARDSGQGISYEQYF. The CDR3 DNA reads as TGCAGTGCTAGAGATTCGGGACAGGGTATTTCCTACGAGCAGTACTTC.

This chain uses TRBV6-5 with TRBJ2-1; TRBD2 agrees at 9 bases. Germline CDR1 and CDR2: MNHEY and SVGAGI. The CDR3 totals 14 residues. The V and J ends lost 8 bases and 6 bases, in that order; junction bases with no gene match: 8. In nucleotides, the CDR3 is TGTGCCAGCGCTGGCGGGAGGGGCGGCAATGAGCAGTTCTTC. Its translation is CASAGGRGGNEQFF.

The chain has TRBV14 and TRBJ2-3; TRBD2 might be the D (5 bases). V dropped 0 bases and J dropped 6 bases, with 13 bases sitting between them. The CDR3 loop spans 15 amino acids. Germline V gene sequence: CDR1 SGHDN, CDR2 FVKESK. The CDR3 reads CASSQERLEGDTQYF. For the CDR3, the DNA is TGTGCCAGCAGCCAAGAACGGCTAGAGGGTGATACGCAGTATTTT.